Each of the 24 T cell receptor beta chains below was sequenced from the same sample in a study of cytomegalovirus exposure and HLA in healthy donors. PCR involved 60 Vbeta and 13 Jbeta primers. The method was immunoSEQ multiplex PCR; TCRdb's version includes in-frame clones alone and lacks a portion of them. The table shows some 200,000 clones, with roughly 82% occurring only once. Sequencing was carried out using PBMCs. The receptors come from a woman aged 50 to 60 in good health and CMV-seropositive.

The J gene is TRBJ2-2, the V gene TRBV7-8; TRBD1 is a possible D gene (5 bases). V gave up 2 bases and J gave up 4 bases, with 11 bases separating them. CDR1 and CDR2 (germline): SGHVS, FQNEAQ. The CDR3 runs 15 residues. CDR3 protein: CASSLSQGSTGELFF. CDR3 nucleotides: TGTGCCAGCAGCTTAAGCCAGGGAAGCACCGGGGAGCTGTTTTTT.

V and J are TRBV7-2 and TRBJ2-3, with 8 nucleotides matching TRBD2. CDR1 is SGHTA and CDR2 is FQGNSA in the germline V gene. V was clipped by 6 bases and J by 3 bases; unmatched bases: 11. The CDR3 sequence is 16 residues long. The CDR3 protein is CASSLGLAGSTDTQYF. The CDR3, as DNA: TGTGCCAGCAGTCTGGGGCTAGCGGGTTCAACAGATACGCAGTATTTT.

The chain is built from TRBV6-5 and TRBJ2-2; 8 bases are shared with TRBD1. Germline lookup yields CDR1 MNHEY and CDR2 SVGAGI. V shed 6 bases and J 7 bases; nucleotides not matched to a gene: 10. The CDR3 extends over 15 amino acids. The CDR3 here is CASRKTGVNGGELFF. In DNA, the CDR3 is TGTGCCAGCAGAAAGACAGGGGTAAATGGCGGGGAGCTGTTTTTT.

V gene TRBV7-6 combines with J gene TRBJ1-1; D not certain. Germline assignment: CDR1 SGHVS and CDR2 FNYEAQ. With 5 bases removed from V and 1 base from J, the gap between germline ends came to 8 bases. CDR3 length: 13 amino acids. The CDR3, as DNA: TGTGCCAGCAGCCCCGGGTCGAACACTGAAGCTTTCTTT. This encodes CASSPGSNTEAFF.

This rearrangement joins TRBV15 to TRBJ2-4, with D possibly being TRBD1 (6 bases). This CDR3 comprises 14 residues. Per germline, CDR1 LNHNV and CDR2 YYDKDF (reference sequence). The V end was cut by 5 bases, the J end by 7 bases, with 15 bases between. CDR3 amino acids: CATSGQGTPNIQYF. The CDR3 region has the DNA TGTGCCACCAGCGGGCAAGGGACACCTAACATTCAGTACTTC.

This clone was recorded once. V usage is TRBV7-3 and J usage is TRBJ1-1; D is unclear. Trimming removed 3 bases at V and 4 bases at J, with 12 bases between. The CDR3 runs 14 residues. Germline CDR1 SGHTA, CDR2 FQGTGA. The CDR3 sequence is CASSFDTGSTEAFF. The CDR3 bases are TGTGCCAGCAGCTTCGACACGGGGAGCACTGAAGCTTTCTTT.

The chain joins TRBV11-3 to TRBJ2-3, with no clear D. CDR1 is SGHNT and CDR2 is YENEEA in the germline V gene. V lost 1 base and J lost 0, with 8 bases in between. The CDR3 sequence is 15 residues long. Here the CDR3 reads CASSLGGRSTDTQYF. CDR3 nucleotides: TGTGCCAGCAGCTTAGGCGGCCGGAGCACAGATACGCAGTATTTT.

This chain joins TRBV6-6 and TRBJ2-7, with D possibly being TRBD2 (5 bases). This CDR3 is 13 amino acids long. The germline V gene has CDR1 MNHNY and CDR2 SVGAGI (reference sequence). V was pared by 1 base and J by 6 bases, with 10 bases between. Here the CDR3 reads CASSYFFRGEQYF. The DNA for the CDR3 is TGTGCCAGCAGTTACTTTTTCCGGGGCGAGCAGTACTTC.

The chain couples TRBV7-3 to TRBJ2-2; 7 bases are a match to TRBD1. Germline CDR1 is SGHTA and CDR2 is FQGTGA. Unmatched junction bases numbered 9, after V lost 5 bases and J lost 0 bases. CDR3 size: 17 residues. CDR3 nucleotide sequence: TGTGCCAGCAGCCGGAATAGGGACAGCGCGAACACCGGGGAGCTGTTTTTT. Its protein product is CASSRNRDSANTGELFF.

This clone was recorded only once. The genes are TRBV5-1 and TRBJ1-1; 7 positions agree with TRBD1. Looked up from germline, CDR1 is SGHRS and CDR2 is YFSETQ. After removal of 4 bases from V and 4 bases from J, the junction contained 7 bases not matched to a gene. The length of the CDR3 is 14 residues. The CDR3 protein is CASSTRGSGTEAFF. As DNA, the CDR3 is TGCGCCAGCAGCACCAGGGGGAGTGGCACTGAAGCTTTCTTT.

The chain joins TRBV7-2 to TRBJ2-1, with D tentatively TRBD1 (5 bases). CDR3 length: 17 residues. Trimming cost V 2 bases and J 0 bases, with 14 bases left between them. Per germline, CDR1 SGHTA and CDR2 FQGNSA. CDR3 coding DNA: TGTGCCAGCAGCTTAAAGGACGGACACCTCTCCTACAATGAGCAGTTCTTC. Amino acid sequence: CASSLKDGHLSYNEQFF.

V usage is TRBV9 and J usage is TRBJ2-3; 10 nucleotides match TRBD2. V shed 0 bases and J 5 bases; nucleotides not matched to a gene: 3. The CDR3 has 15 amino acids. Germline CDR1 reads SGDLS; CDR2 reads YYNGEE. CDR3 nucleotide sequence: TGTGCCAGCAGCGTAGCACTAGCGGGGATAGATACGCAGTATTTT. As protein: CASSVALAGIDTQYF.

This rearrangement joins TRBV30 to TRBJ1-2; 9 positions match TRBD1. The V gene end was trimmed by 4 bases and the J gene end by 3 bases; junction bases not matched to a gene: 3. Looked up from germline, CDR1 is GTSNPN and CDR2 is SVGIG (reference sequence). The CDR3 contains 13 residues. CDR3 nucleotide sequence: TGTGCCTGGACGGACAGGGGTGACTATGGCTACACCTTC. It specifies CAWTDRGDYGYTF.

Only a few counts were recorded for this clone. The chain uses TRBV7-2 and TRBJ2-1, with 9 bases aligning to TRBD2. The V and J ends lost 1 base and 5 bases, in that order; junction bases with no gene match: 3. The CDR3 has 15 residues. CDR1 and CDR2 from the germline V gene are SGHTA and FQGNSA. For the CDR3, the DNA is TGTGCCAGCAGCTTAGGCGGGGGGGCCCACAATGAGCAGTTCTTC. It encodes CASSLGGGAHNEQFF.

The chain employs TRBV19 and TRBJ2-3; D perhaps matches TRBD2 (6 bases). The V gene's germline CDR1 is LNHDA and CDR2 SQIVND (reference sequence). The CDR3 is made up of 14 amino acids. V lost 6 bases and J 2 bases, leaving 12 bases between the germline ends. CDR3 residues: CASRSGGTTDTQYF. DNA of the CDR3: TGTGCCAGTAGATCCGGAGGGACCACAGATACGCAGTATTTT. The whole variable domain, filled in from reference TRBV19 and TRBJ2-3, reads DGGITQSPKYLFRKEGQNVTLSCEQNLNHDAMYWYRQDPGQGLRLIYYSQIVNDFQKGDIAEGYSVSREKKESFPLTVTSAQKNPTAFYLCASRSGGTTDTQYFGPGTRLTVL.

CDR3 DNA sequence: TGTGCCAGCAGTGAGCCCTCCGAGGGGAGGGTCGAGCAGTACTTC. Its protein product is CASSEPSEGRVEQYF. The V call is TRBV6-1, the J call TRBJ2-7, with 7 nucleotides matching TRBD2. V shed 3 bases and J 6 bases; nucleotides not matched to a gene: 11. The CDR3 sequence is 15 residues long. Germline CDR1 MNHNS, CDR2 SASEGT.

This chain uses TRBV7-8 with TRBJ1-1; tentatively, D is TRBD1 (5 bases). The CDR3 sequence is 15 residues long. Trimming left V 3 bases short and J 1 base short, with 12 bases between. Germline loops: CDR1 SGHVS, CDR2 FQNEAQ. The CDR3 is CASSLSGQGNTEAFF. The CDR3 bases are TGTGCCAGCAGCTTGAGTGGCCAGGGGAACACTGAAGCTTTCTTT. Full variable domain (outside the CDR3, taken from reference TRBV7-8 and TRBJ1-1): GAGVSQSPRYKVAKRGQDVALRCDPISGHVSLFWYQQALGQGPEFLTYFQNEAQLDKSGLPSDRFFAERPEGSVSTLKIQRTQQEDSAVYLCASSLSGQGNTEAFFGQGTRLTVV.

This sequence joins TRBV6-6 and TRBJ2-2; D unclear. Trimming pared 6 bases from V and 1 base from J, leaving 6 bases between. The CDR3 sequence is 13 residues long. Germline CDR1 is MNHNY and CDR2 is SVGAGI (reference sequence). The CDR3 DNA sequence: TGTGCCAGCAGCCCCCTGAACACCGGGGAGCTGTTTTTT. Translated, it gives CASSPLNTGELFF.

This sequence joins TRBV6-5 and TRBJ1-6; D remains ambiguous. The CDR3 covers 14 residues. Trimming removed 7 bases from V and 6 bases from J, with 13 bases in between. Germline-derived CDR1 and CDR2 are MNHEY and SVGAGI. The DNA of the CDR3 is TGTGCCAGCACCGAGGGCAGCGGTAATTCACCCCTCCACTTT. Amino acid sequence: CASTEGSGNSPLHF.

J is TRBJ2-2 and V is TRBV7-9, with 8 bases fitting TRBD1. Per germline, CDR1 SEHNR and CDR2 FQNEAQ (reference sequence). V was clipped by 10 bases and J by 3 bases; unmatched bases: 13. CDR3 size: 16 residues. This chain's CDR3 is CATSQGGQAYTGELFF. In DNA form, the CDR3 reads TGTGCCACTTCACAAGGGGGACAGGCATACACCGGGGAGCTGTTTTTT.

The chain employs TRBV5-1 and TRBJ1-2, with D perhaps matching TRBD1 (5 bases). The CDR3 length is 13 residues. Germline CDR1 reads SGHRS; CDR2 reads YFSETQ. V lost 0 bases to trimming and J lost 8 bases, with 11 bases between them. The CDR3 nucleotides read TGCGCCAGCAGCTTGGAAGGGGTAGGGGGCTACACCTTC. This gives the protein CASSLEGVGGYTF.

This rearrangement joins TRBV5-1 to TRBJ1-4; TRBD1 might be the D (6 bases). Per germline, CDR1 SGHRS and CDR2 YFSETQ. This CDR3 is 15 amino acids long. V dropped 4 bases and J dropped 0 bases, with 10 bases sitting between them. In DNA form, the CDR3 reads TGCGCCAGCAGCCGGACAGTTGCAACTAATGAAAAACTGTTTTTT. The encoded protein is CASSRTVATNEKLFF.

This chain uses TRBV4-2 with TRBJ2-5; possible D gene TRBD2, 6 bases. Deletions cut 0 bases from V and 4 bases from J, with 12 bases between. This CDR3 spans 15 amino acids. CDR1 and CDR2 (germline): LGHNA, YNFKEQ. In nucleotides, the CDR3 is TGTGCCAGCAGCCAAGAGCTCCTAGCGTTAGAGACCCAGTACTTC. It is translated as CASSQELLALETQYF.

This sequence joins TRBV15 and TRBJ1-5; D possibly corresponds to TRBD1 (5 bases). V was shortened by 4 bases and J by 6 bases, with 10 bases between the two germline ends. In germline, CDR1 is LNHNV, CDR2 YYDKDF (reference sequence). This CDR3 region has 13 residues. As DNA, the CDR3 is TGTGCCACCAGCAATCGCCAGGGTCAGCCCCAGCATTTT. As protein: CATSNRQGQPQHF.